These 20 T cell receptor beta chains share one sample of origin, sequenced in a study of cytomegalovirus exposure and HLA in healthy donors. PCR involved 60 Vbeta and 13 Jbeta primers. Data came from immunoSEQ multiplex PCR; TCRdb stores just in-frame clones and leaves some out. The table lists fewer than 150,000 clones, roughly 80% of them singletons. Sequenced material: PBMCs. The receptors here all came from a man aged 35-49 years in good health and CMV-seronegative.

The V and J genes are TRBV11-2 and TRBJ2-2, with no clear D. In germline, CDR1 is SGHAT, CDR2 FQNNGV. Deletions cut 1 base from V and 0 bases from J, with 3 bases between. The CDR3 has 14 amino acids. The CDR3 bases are TGTGCCAGCAGCTTAGCCGCGAACACCGGGGAGCTGTTTTTT. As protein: CASSLAANTGELFF.

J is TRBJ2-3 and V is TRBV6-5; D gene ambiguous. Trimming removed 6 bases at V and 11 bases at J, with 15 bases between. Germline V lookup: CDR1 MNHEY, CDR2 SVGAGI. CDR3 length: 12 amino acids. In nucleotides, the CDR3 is TGTGCCAGCAGCTCAGAACCGGGTGGGCAGTATTTT. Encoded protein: CASSSEPGGQYF.

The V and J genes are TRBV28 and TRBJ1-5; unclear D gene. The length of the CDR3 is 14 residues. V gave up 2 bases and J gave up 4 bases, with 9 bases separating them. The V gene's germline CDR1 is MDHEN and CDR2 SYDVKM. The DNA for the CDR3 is TGTGCCAGCAGTTTAATATCAGTTAATCAGCCCCAGCATTTT. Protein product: CASSLISVNQPQHF.

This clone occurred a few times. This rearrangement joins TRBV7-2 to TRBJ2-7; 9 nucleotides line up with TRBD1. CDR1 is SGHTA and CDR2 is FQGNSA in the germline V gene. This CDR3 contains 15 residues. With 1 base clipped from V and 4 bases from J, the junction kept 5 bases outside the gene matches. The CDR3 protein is CASSLGPGTGYEQYF. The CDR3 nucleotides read TGTGCCAGCAGCTTAGGTCCCGGGACAGGGTACGAGCAGTACTTC.

The CDR3 loop reads CASSLGAGGVQETQYF. Written as DNA, the CDR3 is TGTGCCAGCAGCTTAGGGGCTGGCGGGGTGCAAGAGACCCAGTACTTC. V usage is TRBV11-2 and J usage is TRBJ2-5; possibly TRBD2 for D (6 bases). This CDR3 is 16 amino acids long. V was clipped by 1 base and J by 2 bases, with 14 bases between them. The V gene's germline CDR1 is SGHAT and CDR2 FQNNGV.

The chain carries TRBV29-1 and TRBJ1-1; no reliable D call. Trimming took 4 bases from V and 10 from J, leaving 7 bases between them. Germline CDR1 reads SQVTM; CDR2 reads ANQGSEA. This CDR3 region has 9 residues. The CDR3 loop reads CSVGRGAFF. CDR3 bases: TGCAGCGTTGGGCGGGGAGCTTTCTTT.

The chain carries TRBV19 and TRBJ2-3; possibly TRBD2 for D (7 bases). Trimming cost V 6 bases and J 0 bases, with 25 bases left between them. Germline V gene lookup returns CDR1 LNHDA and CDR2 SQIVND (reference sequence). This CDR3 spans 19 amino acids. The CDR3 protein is CASSNLGGGGTSSTDTQYF. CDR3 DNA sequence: TGTGCCAGTAGCAACCTTGGGGGCGGGGGTACCTCTAGCACAGATACGCAGTATTTT. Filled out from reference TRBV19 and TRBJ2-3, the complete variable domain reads DGGITQSPKYLFRKEGQNVTLSCEQNLNHDAMYWYRQDPGQGLRLIYYSQIVNDFQKGDIAEGYSVSREKKESFPLTVTSAQKNPTAFYLCASSNLGGGGTSSTDTQYFGPGTRLTVL.

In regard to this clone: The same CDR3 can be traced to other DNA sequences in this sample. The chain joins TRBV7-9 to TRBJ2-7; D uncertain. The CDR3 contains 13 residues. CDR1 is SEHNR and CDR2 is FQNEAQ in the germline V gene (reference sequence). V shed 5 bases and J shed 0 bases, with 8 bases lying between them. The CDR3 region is CASSRPGSYEQYF. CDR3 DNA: TGTGCCAGCAGCCGCCCGGGCTCCTACGAGCAGTACTTC.

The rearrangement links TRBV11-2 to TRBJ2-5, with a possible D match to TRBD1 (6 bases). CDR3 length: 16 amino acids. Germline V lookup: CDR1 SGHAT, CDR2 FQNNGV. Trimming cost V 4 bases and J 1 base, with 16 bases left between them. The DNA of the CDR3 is TGTGCCAGCAGCTCCCCCCTCCACAGGGTCCAAGAGACCCAGTACTTC. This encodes CASSSPLHRVQETQYF.

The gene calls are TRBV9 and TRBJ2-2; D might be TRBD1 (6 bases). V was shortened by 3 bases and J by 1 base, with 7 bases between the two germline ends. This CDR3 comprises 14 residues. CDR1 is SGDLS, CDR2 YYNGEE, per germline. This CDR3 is CASSAGQNTGELFF. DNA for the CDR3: TGTGCCAGCAGCGCGGGACAGAACACCGGGGAGCTGTTTTTT.

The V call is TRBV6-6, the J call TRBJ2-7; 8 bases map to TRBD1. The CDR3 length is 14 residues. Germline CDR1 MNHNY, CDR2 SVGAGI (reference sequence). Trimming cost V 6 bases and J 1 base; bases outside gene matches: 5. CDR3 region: CASRDRVVSYEQYF. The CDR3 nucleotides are TGTGCCAGCAGGGACAGGGTAGTATCCTACGAGCAGTACTTC.

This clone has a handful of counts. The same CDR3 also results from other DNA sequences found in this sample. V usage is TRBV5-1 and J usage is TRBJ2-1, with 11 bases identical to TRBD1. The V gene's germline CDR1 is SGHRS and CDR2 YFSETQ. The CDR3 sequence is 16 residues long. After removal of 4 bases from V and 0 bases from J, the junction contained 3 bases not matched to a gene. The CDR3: CASSLGTGGSYNEQFF. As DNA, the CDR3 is TGCGCCAGCAGCCTAGGGACAGGGGGCTCCTACAATGAGCAGTTCTTC. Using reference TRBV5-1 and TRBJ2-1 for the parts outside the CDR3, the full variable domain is KAGVTQTPRYLIKTRGQQVTLSCSPISGHRSVSWYQQTPGQGLQFLFEYFSETQRNKGNFPGRFSGRQFSNSRSEMNVSTLELGDSALYLCASSLGTGGSYNEQFFGPGTRLTVL.

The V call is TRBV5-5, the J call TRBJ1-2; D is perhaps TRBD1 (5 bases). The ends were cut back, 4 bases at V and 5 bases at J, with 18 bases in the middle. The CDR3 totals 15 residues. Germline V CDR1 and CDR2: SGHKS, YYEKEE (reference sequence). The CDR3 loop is CASSLPSQGTYGYTF. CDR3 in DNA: TGTGCCAGCAGCCTTCCGTCCCAGGGCACGTATGGCTACACCTTC.

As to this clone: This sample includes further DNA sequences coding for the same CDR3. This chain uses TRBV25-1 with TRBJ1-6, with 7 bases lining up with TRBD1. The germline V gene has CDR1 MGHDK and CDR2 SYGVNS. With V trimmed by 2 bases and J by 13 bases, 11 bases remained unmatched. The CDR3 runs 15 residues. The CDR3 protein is CASSEQAGGRSPLHF. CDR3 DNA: TGTGCCAGCAGTGAACAGGCAGGGGGACGTTCGCCCCTCCACTTT.

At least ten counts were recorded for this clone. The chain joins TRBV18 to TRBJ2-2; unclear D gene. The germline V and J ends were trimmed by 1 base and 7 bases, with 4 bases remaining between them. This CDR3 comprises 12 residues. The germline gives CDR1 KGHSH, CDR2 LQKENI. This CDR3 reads CASSPQSGELFF. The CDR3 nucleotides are TGTGCCAGCTCACCACAGAGCGGGGAGCTGTTTTTT. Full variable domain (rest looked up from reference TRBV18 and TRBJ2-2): NAGVMQNPRHLVRRRGQEARLRCSPMKGHSHVYWYRQLPEEGLKFMVYLQKENIIDESGMPKERFSAEFPKEGPSILRIQQVVRGDSAAYFCASSPQSGELFFGEGSRLTVL.

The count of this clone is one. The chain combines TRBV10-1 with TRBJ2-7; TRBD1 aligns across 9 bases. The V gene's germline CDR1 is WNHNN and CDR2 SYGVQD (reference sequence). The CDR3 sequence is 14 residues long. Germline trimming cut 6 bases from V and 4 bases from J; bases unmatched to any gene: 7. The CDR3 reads CASSQGQGRYEQYF. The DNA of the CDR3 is TGCGCCAGCAGCCAAGGACAGGGGAGGTACGAGCAGTACTTC.

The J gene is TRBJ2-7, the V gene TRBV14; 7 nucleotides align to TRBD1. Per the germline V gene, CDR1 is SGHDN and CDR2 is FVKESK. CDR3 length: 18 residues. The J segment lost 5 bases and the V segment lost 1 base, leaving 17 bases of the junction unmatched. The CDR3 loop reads CASSQVPYIDRVGDEQYF. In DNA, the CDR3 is TGTGCCAGCAGCCAAGTTCCGTACATCGACAGGGTGGGCGACGAGCAGTACTTC. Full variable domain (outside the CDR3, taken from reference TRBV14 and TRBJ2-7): EAGVTQFPSHSVIEKGQTVTLRCDPISGHDNLYWYRRVMGKEIKFLLHFVKESKQDESGMPNNRFLAERTGGTYSTLKVQPAELEDSGVYFCASSQVPYIDRVGDEQYFGPGTRLTVT.

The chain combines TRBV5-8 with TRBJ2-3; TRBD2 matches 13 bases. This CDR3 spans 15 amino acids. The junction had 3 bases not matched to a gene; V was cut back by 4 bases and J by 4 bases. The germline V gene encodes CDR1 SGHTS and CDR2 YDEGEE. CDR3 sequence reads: CASSRTSGRADTQYF. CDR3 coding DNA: TGTGCCAGCAGCCGGACTAGCGGGAGAGCAGATACGCAGTATTTT. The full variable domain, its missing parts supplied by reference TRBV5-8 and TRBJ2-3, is EAGVTQSPTHLIKTRGQQATLRCSPISGHTSVYWYQQALGLGLQFLLWYDEGEERNRGNFPPRFSGRQFPNYSSELNVNALELEDSALYLCASSRTSGRADTQYFGPGTRLTVL.

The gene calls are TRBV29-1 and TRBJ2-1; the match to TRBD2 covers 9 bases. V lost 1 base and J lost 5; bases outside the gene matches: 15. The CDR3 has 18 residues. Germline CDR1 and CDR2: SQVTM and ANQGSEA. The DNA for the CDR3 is TGCAGCGTTGAAGGCGAGGTAGCGGGAGCATTAAGGGACAATGAGCAGTTCTTC. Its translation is CSVEGEVAGALRDNEQFF.

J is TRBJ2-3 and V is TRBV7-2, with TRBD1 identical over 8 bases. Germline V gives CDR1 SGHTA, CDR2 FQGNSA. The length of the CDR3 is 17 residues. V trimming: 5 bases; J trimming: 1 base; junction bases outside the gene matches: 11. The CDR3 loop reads CASSPPRGRTGTDTQYF. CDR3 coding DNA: TGTGCCAGCAGCCCCCCCAGGGGGCGCACGGGCACAGATACGCAGTATTTT.